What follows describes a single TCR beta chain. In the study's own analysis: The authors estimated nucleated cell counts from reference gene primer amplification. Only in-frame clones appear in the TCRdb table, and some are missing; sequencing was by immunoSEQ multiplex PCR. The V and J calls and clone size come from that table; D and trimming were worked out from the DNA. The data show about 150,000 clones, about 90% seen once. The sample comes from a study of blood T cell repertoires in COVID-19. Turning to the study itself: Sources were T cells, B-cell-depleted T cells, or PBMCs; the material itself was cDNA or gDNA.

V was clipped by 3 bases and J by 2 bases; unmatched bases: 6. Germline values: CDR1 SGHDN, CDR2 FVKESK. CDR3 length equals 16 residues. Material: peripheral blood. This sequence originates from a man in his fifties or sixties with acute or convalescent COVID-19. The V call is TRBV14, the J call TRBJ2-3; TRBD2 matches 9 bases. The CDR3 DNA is TGTGCCAGCAGCCAGGCTGGACTAGCGTCCACAGATACGCAGTATTTT. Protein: CASSQAGLASTDTQYF. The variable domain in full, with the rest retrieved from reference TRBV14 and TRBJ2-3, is EAGVTQFPSHSVIEKGQTVTLRCDPISGHDNLYWYRRVMGKEIKFLLHFVKESKQDESGMPNNRFLAERTGGTYSTLKVQPAELEDSGVYFCASSQAGLASTDTQYFGPGTRLTVL.